A single sample gave rise to the 10 T cell receptor beta chains below, sequenced in a study of control samples from healthy donors and cancer patients (dated by TCRdb to the early 2020s). The library was prepared using the immunoSEQ multiplex PCR assay. As stored in TCRdb, this immuneACCESS dataset retains in-frame rearrangements with V and J assigned. A fraction of the clones does not appear; measured against another copy, unresolved V genes explain less than half of the discrepancy, and the remainder lacks a known reason. Recorded for this sample are roughly 14,000 clones; 80% to 90% of them occurred a single time. The ten largest clones represent roughly 10% of the sample. The sample comprised PBMCs. Source of these receptors: a woman in her 70s with colorectal cancer.

The gene calls are TRBV12-3 or TRBV12-4 and TRBJ1-2; D is unclear. With 5 bases removed from V and 8 bases from J, the gap between germline ends came to 12 bases. The CDR3 is 12 residues long. The CDR3: CASSHEGGGYTF. The CDR3 nucleotides read TGTGCCAGCAGTCACGAGGGAGGGGGCTACACCTTC.

In this sample, this clone turned up once. The V gene is TRBV23-1, the J gene TRBJ1-3; 7 bases line up with TRBD1. TRBV23-1 is marked as an open reading frame, function uncertain. The CDR3 consists of 17 residues. The V segment lost 6 bases and the J segment 1 base; nucleotides outside the gene matches: 12. The CDR3 here is CASSSPSAGGSGNTIYF. The CDR3 DNA is TGCGCCAGCAGCTCCCCCAGTGCAGGGGGGTCTGGAAACACCATATATTTT.

This clone was observed a single time. The chain joins TRBV7-9 to TRBJ1-5; a possible D gene is TRBD1 (6 bases). Between the trimmed V and J ends, which lost 4 bases and 7 bases, there was a span of 20 bases. The V gene's germline CDR1 is SEHNR and CDR2 FQNEAQ (reference sequence). The CDR3 loop spans 16 amino acids. CDR3 sequence reads: CASSSTRDIRSQPQHF. CDR3 nucleotide sequence: TGTGCCAGCAGCTCCACCCGGGACATCAGAAGCCAGCCCCAGCATTTT. The complete variable domain, with remaining parts taken from reference TRBV7-9 and TRBJ1-5, reads DTGVSQNPRHKITKRGQNVTFRCDPISEHNRLYWYRQTLGQGPEFLTYFQNEAQLEKSRLLSDRFSAERPKGSFSTLEIQRTEQGDSAMYLCASSSTRDIRSQPQHFGDGTRLSIL.

The rearrangement uses TRBV28 and TRBJ2-1, with 7 bases lining up with TRBD1. Per the germline V gene, CDR1 is MDHEN and CDR2 is SYDVKM. The CDR3 covers 16 residues. V was clipped by 4 bases and J by 7 bases; unmatched bases: 13. CDR3 sequence reads: CASSYPPGQRRNEQFF. CDR3 nucleotide sequence: TGTGCCAGCAGTTACCCCCCGGGACAGAGAAGGAATGAGCAGTTCTTC.

The V call is TRBV19, the J call TRBJ1-4; no reliable D call. From germline, CDR1 is LNHDA and CDR2 SQIVND (reference sequence). V was cut by 0 bases and J by 4 bases, with 6 bases left in between. The CDR3 runs to 14 residues. CDR3 protein: CASSIDSLNEKLFF. The CDR3 DNA reads TGTGCCAGTAGTATAGACAGCCTTAATGAAAAACTGTTTTTT.

The CDR3 region is CASSPGTGRRMDTQYF. Written as DNA, the CDR3 is TGTGCCAGCTCACCCGGGACAGGAAGGAGGATGGATACGCAGTATTTT. The V call is TRBV18, the J call TRBJ2-3, with 8 bases that match TRBD1. Germline loops: CDR1 KGHSH, CDR2 LQKENI. Unmatched junction bases numbered 11, after V lost 3 bases and J lost 6 bases. CDR3 size: 16 residues.

This chain connects TRBV7-8 to TRBJ1-1, with a tentative D call TRBD1 (5 bases). V was trimmed by 7 bases and J by 2 bases, leaving 20 bases between them. Germline V CDR1 and CDR2: SGHVS, FQNEAQ. The CDR3 runs 16 residues. CDR3 region: CASIGGGKGQNTEAFF. CDR3 bases: TGTGCCAGCATCGGCGGTGGGAAGGGGCAAAACACTGAAGCTTTCTTT.

The chain has TRBV9 and TRBJ1-1; 7 bases line up with TRBD1. V lost 4 bases, J lost 6 bases, and 6 bases stayed unmatched. This CDR3 contains 13 residues. CDR1 is SGDLS and CDR2 is YYNGEE in the germline V gene. The CDR3 DNA reads TGTGCCAGCAGCACACGACAGGGCGCTGAAGCTTTCTTT. It codes for CASSTRQGAEAFF.

CDR3 sequence (DNA): TGCGCCAGCAACCTCGTGACAGGGGGGGTAGATACGCAGTATTTT. Its protein product is CASNLVTGGVDTQYF. This chain joins TRBV5-1 and TRBJ2-3; TRBD1 aligns across 9 bases. CDR1 is SGHRS and CDR2 is YFSETQ in the germline V gene. Trimming at V came to 6 bases and at J to 5 bases, leaving 10 bases not matched to a gene. The CDR3 consists of 15 residues.

This clone has just a few counts. V and J are TRBV24-1 and TRBJ2-1; unclear D gene. CDR1 is KGHDR, CDR2 SFDVKD, per germline. The germline V and J ends were trimmed by 4 bases and 3 bases, with 15 bases remaining between them. This CDR3 comprises 16 residues. In DNA form, the CDR3 reads TGTGCCACCAGTGACCAGAAGGCAGCCAACTACAATGAGCAGTTCTTC. It codes for CATSDQKAANYNEQFF.